The clone carrying this TCR beta chain was counted only a few times. Construction of the TCRbeta library involved unique molecular identifiers. Each CDR3 protein is one row after TCRdb ran MiXCR on the PCR reads. Of a few hundred thousand distinct CDR3 sequences listed, approximately 11% are singletons. The source of the sample is a study of T-cell reconstitution after alpha-beta-depleted transplantation in children. This receptor was identified in a human donor who donated a stem cell graft to a child with acute myeloid leukemia. Here the sequenced sample was PBMCs from the stem cell graft donor, taken from the stem cell graft.

The CDR3: CASSFKREIGSYNEQFF. The CDR3 bases are TGTGCCAGCAGTTTTAAGCGGGAGATAGGCTCCTACAATGAGCAGTTCTTC. The V gene is TRBV25-1, the J gene TRBJ2-1, with 8 bases that match TRBD2. V shed 5 bases, J shed 0 bases, and the junction held 9 bases outside the gene matches. The CDR3 loop spans 17 amino acids. In germline, CDR1 is MGHDK, CDR2 SYGVNS.